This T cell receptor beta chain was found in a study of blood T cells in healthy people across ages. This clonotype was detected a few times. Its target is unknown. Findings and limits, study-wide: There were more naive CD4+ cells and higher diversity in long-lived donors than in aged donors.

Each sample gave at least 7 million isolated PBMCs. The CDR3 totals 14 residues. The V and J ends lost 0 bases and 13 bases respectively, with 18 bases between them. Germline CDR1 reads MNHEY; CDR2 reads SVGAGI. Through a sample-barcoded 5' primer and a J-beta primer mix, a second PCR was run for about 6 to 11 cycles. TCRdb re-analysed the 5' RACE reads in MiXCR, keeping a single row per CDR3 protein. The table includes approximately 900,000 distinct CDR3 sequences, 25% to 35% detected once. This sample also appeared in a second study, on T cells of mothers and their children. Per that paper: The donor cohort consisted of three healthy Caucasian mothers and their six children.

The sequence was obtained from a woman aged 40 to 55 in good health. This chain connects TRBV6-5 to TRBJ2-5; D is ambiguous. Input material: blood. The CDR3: CASSYSGDSGERYF. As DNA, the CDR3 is TGTGCCAGCAGTTACTCCGGCGATTCAGGCGAGCGGTACTTC.